Listed below are T cell receptor beta chains from one sample, sequenced in a study of a mutant IDH1 vaccine in newly diagnosed glioma. Sequencing was performed with immunoSEQ multiplex PCR; in TCRdb, only in-frame clones are kept and a portion is missing. The table records tens of thousands of clones, 60% to 85% of them present only once. The sample here was PBMCs, taken from a glioma patient treated with radiotherapy, temozolomide or both. The receptors here all came from a woman aged 40-49 years with glioma. The CDR3 runs from the conserved cysteine through the conserved F or W. Fields, in order: D gene, J gene, V gene, clone size, CDR3 length, CDR3 protein, CDR3 DNA. A D gene is named only where the DNA matches it firmly. Clone size is shown for a subset of rows, as once, few, many or a class of expanded clone.

>TRBD1|TRBJ1-1|TRBV6-6|-|15
CASSSLDRGGTEAFF
TGTGCCAGCAGTTCCTTGGACAGGGGGGGCACTGAAGCTTTCTTT
>TRBD1|TRBJ1-2|TRBV29-1|-|14
CSADKTGTNYGYTF
TGCAGCGCCGATAAGACAGGGACTAACTATGGCTACACCTTC
>TRBD1|TRBJ1-2|TRBV7-9|once|12
CASSQTGYGYTF
TGTGCCAGCAGCCAGACAGGGTATGGCTACACCTTC
>-|TRBJ1-1|TRBV30|-|13
CAWSPRRGTEAFF
TGTGCCTGGAGTCCCAGGCGGGGAACTGAAGCTTTCTTT
>-|TRBJ2-3|TRBV5-1|few|17
CASSLVGSGLGTDTQYF
TGCGCCAGCAGCTTGGTTGGCAGCGGGCTCGGCACAGATACGCAGTATTTT
>TRBD1|TRBJ2-2|TRBV7-2|once|15
CASSSGQGPTGELFF
TGTGCCAGCAGCTCGGGACAGGGTCCCACCGGGGAGCTGTTTTTT
>TRBD1|TRBJ2-3|TRBV4-1|-|15
CASSQLGGSTDTQYF
TGCGCCAGCAGCCAACTAGGGGGCAGCACAGATACGCAGTATTTT
>TRBD1|TRBJ1-1|TRBV7-9|-|15
CASSFRTGVNTEAFF
TGTGCCAGCAGCTTTAGAACAGGGGTAAACACTGAAGCTTTCTTT
>TRBD1|TRBJ2-2|TRBV5-1|-|15
CASSLRDRETGELFF
TGCGCCAGCAGCTTGAGGGACAGGGAAACCGGGGAGCTGTTTTTT
>-|TRBJ2-3|TRBV4-1|-|12
CASSQEGDTQYF
TGCGCCAGCAGCCAAGAAGGAGATACGCAGTATTTT
>TRBD1|TRBJ2-7|TRBV4-3|-|17
CASSPRDSSSASYEQYF
TGCGCCAGCAGCCCTCGGGACAGTTCCAGCGCCTCCTACGAGCAGTACTTC
>TRBD1|TRBJ1-1|TRBV10-3|once|16
CAISGGQGGRNTEAFF
TGTGCCATCAGCGGGGGACAGGGGGGACGTAACACTGAAGCTTTCTTT
>-|TRBJ1-2|TRBV5-4|-|15
CASSLVGALTYGYTF
TGTGCCAGCAGCTTGGTTGGGGCATTAACCTATGGCTACACCTTC
>TRBD2|TRBJ2-7|TRBV6-5|few|14
CASTRGGGDYEQYF
TGTGCCAGCACCCGCGGCGGGGGTGACTACGAGCAGTACTTC
>-|TRBJ1-3|TRBV4-1|-|15
CASSQGEFSGNTIYF
TGCGCCAGCAGCCAAGGGGAATTCTCTGGAAACACCATATATTTT
>-|TRBJ2-5|TRBV6-5|-|14
CASSRSGQQETQYF
TGTGCCAGCAGCCGCTCCGGTCAGCAAGAGACCCAGTACTTC
>-|TRBJ2-3|TRBV6-1|-|13
CASSGIPWDTQYF
TGTGCCAGCAGTGGCATACCATGGGATACGCAGTATTTT
>TRBD1|TRBJ1-1|TRBV5-4|-|13
CASSRGQGPEAFF
TGTGCCAGCAGTCGGGGACAGGGCCCTGAAGCTTTCTTT
>-|TRBJ1-6|TRBV7-2|-|13
CASSLTGRSPLHF
TGTGCCAGCAGCTTGACAGGCCGATCACCCCTCCACTTT
>-|TRBJ1-5|TRBV6-5|-|14
CASGRVPSNQPQHF
TGTGCCAGCGGGCGGGTCCCCTCTAATCAGCCCCAGCATTTT
>-|TRBJ1-1|TRBV18|-|13
CASSPGGAIEAFF
TGTGCCAGCTCACCAGGGGGGGCCATTGAAGCTTTCTTT
>TRBD2|TRBJ2-3|TRBV6-1|-|15
CASSLTSGGTDTQYF
TGTGCCAGCAGTCTTACTAGCGGGGGCACAGATACGCAGTATTTT
>-|TRBJ2-7|TRBV30|-|12
CAWSVRGYEQYF
TGTGCCTGGAGTGTACGTGGGTACGAGCAGTACTTC
>-|TRBJ2-5|TRBV5-5|-|15
CASTLGISGQETQYF
TGTGCCAGCACCTTAGGGATTTCGGGGCAAGAGACCCAGTACTTC
>TRBD1|TRBJ2-7|TRBV18|few|14
CASRSGTATYEQYF
TGTGCCAGTAGAAGTGGGACAGCAACCTACGAGCAGTACTTC
>-|TRBJ2-1|TRBV6-1|-|15
CASSEMGGFSDEQFF
TGTGCCAGCAGTGAAATGGGGGGTTTCAGCGATGAGCAGTTCTTC
>TRBD1|TRBJ1-1|TRBV6-5|-|15
CASSYGRGVNTEAFF
TGTGCCAGCAGTTACGGCAGGGGGGTGAACACTGAAGCTTTCTTT
>-|TRBJ1-5|TRBV19|-|13
CASSMTPFLAQHF
TGTGCCAGTAGTATGACCCCTTTCCTGGCCCAGCATTTT
>-|TRBJ1-2|TRBV5-5|-|15
CASSSIPGSTYGYTF
TGTGCCAGCAGCTCGATCCCGGGGAGCACCTATGGCTACACCTTC